This T cell receptor beta chain was sequenced during a study of T cells in localized non-small cell lung cancer. The CDR3 has 15 amino acids. Per germline, CDR1 MNHEY and CDR2 SMNVEV (reference sequence). The trim removed 5 bases at V and 9 bases at J, leaving 10 bases unmatched. Broader study findings: Heterogeneity cannot be ruled out, as sequencing used one tumor region only. Uninvolved adjacent lung, not tumor, had the highest T cell clonality. For the top 100 tumor clones, a median roughly 56 also appeared in adjacent lung.

Assay: immunoSEQ multiplex PCR; the TCRdb copy retains only in-frame clones and omits some. The repertoire holds 13,000 or so clones, with 84% as singletons. On this clone itself: Its antigen is unknown.

The sample here was peripheral blood, taken before any cancer treatment. The sequence was collected from a male donor at least 60 years old with stage I squamous cell lung carcinoma. V usage is TRBV27 and J usage is TRBJ2-3, with 11 bases that match TRBD2. The chain's CDR3 is CASSPGTSGLKTQYF. The CDR3 nucleotides read TGTGCCAGCAGTCCCGGGACTAGCGGTCTAAAGACGCAGTATTTT.